This is a list of T cell receptor beta chains from one sample in a study of immune cell composition in non-small cell lung cancer. Assay: immunoSEQ multiplex PCR; the TCRdb copy retains only in-frame clones and omits some. The sample lists 7,500 to 9,000 clones, 77% occurring once. Source material: non-adjacent lung tissue. These receptors all stem from a human donor with non-small cell lung cancer. The CDR3 runs from the conserved cysteine through the conserved F or W. A D gene is named only where the DNA matches it firmly. Where a row states a size, it is once, few, many or the class of an expanded clone; other rows omit it.

>-|TRBJ2-3|TRBV7-2|-
TGTGCCAGCAGGTCCCGGGTTGCAGATACGCAGTATTTT
CASRSRVADTQYF
>-|TRBJ1-1|TRBV6-6|-
TGTGCCAGCAGTTGGCCGGGATCAGAGGAAGCTTTCTTT
CASSWPGSEEAFF
>-|TRBJ2-5|TRBV11-3|-
TGTGCCAGCAGCCCGGGGTGGGGAGAGACCCAGTACTTC
CASSPGWGETQYF
>-|TRBJ1-1|TRBV6-6|-
TGTGCCAGCAGGTACAGGGATACGACTGAAGCTTTCTTT
CASRYRDTTEAFF
>-|TRBJ2-5|TRBV30|-
TGTGCCTGGGGATTGGGAGAGACCCAGTACTTC
CAWGLGETQYF
>-|TRBJ2-7|TRBV7-9|-
TGTGCCAGCAGCTTTGAGCGGAGGGAGGCGAACTTC
CASSFERREANF
>TRBD2|TRBJ2-6|TRBV7-8|-
TGTGCCAGCAGCTTGGGGGGGTCTGGGGCCAACGTCCTGACTTTC
CASSLGGSGANVLTF
>-|TRBJ2-7|TRBV11-2|-
TGTGCCAGCAGCGCCACAGCGATCGAGCAGTACTTC
CASSATAIEQYF
>-|TRBJ2-5|TRBV12-5|few
TGTGCTAGTGGGCAAATAGGGGACATTGAGACCCAGTACTTC
CASGQIGDIETQYF
>-|TRBJ2-4|TRBV27|-
TGTGCCAGCAGTTACAAGGGGGACATTCAGTACTTC
CASSYKGDIQYF
>TRBD2|TRBJ2-3|TRBV19|-
TGTGCCAGTAGTACCCCGGGACTAGCGGGAGGTACAGATACGCAGTATTTT
CASSTPGLAGGTDTQYF
>TRBD2|TRBJ2-5|TRBV2|few
TGTGCCAGCAGTGGGACTAGCGGGAGTGCAAGAGGGACCCAGTACTTC
CASSGTSGSARGTQYF
>TRBD1|TRBJ1-6|TRBV6-5|-
TGTGCCAGCAGGACAGGGCCCTATAATTCACCCCTCCACTTT
CASRTGPYNSPLHF
>TRBD1|TRBJ2-4|TRBV2|-
TGTGCCAGCAGTGTCCCGGGACAGGGGATGGAGGCCAAAAACATTCAGTACTTC
CASSVPGQGMEAKNIQYF
>TRBD1|TRBJ2-7|TRBV2|-
TGTGCCAGCCGTCTCAGGACAGGGCAAAACGAGCAGTACTTC
CASRLRTGQNEQYF
>-|TRBJ1-5|TRBV6-1|few
TGTGCCAGCACTCCCTTTAGCAATCAGCCCCAGCATTTT
CASTPFSNQPQHF
>TRBD2|TRBJ2-1|TRBV7-7|-
TGTGCTAGCAGCTTAGGGGTTAGCGGGGGTAATGAGCAGTTCTTC
CASSLGVSGGNEQFF
>-|TRBJ2-7|TRBV5-4|once
TGTGCCAGCAGCTCCTGGGGTTACGAGCAGTACTTC
CASSSWGYEQYF
>-|TRBJ2-5|TRBV18|once
TGTGCCAGCTCACCACAAGCAAAAGAGACCCAGTACTTC
CASSPQAKETQYF
>-|TRBJ2-3|TRBV7-2|-
TGTGCCAGCAGCTATCTAACTGATACGCAGTATTTT
CASSYLTDTQYF
>TRBD1|TRBJ2-3|TRBV29-1|-
TGCAGCGTTACCATCGGGACAGGGAGCACAGATACGCAGTATTTT
CSVTIGTGSTDTQYF
>-|TRBJ2-3|TRBV28|-
TGTGCCAGCAGCAATCGACAGGGAGGAGAGACAGATACGCAGTATTTT
CASSNRQGGETDTQYF
>-|TRBJ2-2|TRBV7-2|-
TGTGCCAGCACCGACAGGGGGGAGCTGTTTTTT
CASTDRGELFF
>-|TRBJ2-3|TRBV28|once
TGTGCCAGCAGCCCAGGGGGCGGGGGGAAAGATACGCAGTATTTT
CASSPGGGGKDTQYF
>TRBD2|TRBJ2-2|TRBV9|-
TGTGCCAGCAGCAGAGGCGGGACTAGTAACACCGGGGAGCTGTTTTTT
CASSRGGTSNTGELFF
>-|TRBJ1-1|TRBV11-2|-
TGTGCCAGCGGAGGGGCGGAGGGTAGGATCACTGAAGCTTTCTTT
CASGGAEGRITEAFF
>TRBD2|TRBJ2-1|TRBV11-3|-
TGTGCCAGCAGCCCCCAATCGGGGGGGAAGGAGCAGTTCTTC
CASSPQSGGKEQFF
>-|TRBJ1-3|TRBV19|-
TGTGCCACCCAGACCCAGGGAGGATATGGAAACACCATATATTTT
CATQTQGGYGNTIYF
>-|TRBJ1-2|TRBV5-1|-
TGCGCCAGCAGCACTACTTACAGGGAACGCGATGGCTACACCTTC
CASSTTYRERDGYTF
>-|TRBJ2-5|TRBV29-1|-
TGCAGCGTTGCAGAAGTGGGGGGCGGGTTGACCCAGTACTTC
CSVAEVGGGLTQYF
>-|TRBJ2-2|TRBV7-9|-
TGTGCCAGCAGCTTGGGGGCCGGGACACGGGGGACCGGGGAGCTGTTTTTT
CASSLGAGTRGTGELFF
>TRBD1|TRBJ2-1|TRBV6-5|-
TGTGCCAGCAGGCAGGGGGCAAATGAGCAGTTCTTC
CASRQGANEQFF
>-|TRBJ1-1|TRBV7-8|-
TGTGCCAGCAGCTTGGAGCAGGCCGGACAGACTGAAGCTTTCTTT
CASSLEQAGQTEAFF
>-|TRBJ1-1|TRBV7-3|-
TGTGCCAGCAGCTCCGGGAGGAGAGCTTTCTTT
CASSSGRRAFF
>-|TRBJ2-1|TRBV29-1|-
TGCAGCGTTGAAGATCTGAGCTCCTACAATGAGCAGTTCTTC
CSVEDLSSYNEQFF
>-|TRBJ1-4|TRBV11-3|-
TGTGCCAGCAGCTTCCCCACCCGGACAGCAGCAACTAATGAAAAACTGTTTTTT
CASSFPTRTAATNEKLFF
>-|TRBJ2-4|TRBV7-9|-
TGTGCCAGCAGCCCGCAGGCATCTAGGGCCAAAAACATTCAGTACTTC
CASSPQASRAKNIQYF
>-|TRBJ2-1|TRBV19|-
TGTGCCAGTAAGGGCAGCCCCGGGTTAGGTGAGCAGTTCTTC
CASKGSPGLGEQFF
>TRBD1|TRBJ2-1|TRBV27|-
TGTGCCAGCAGGCCCACGACCGGGACAGGGATTTACAATGAGCAGTTCTTC
CASRPTTGTGIYNEQFF
>TRBD2|TRBJ2-1|TRBV5-1|-
TGCGCCAGCAGCTCGAGGACTAGCGGAGGCGATGAGCAGTTCTTC
CASSSRTSGGDEQFF
>TRBD1|TRBJ2-1|TRBV9|few
TGTGCCAGCAGCGTAGGGGCGGGAAGGACAGGGGATGAGCAGTTCTTC
CASSVGAGRTGDEQFF
>TRBD2|TRBJ2-5|TRBV7-6|-
TGTGCCAGCAGCTTAGCGCGGGCGGGAGGACAAGAGACCCAGTACTTC
CASSLARAGGQETQYF
>TRBD1|TRBJ1-1|TRBV9|-
TGTGCCAGCAGCGTGGGCACAGGGGGCGGCGCGAACACTGAAGCTTTCTTT
CASSVGTGGGANTEAFF
>-|TRBJ1-1|TRBV30|-
TGTGCCTGGAGTGTAGGGGGGACTCCCTGGAACACTGAAGCTTTCTTT
CAWSVGGTPWNTEAFF
>-|TRBJ2-2|TRBV19|-
TGTGCCAGTAGTATCAGGGACCTGGCGACCGGGGAGCTGTTTTTT
CASSIRDLATGELFF
>-|TRBJ2-2|TRBV6-6|few
TGTGCCAGCATTGACACCGGGGAGCTGTTTTTT
CASIDTGELFF
>-|TRBJ2-1|TRBV5-1|-
TGCGCCAGCAGCTTGTTTTACAATGAGCAGTTCTTC
CASSLFYNEQFF
>TRBD1|TRBJ1-4|TRBV7-9|-
TGTGCCAGCAGCCCCCGTCTCATTCCGGGACAGGAGAATGAAAAACTGTTTTTT
CASSPRLIPGQENEKLFF
>-|TRBJ2-1|TRBV28|-
TGTGCCAGCACCCAAGGGGGGGTCCACAATGAGCAGTTCTTC
CASTQGGVHNEQFF
>TRBD1|TRBJ2-7|TRBV6-6|-
TGTGCCAGCAGTCGCGGGACAGGGGCCTACGAGCAGTACTTC
CASSRGTGAYEQYF
>-|TRBJ2-3|TRBV29-1|-
TGCAGCATGAGGGTGGAGTTTTCGGGCCCTAGCACAGATACGCAGTATTTT
CSMRVEFSGPSTDTQYF
>-|TRBJ2-7|TRBV27|-
TGTGCCAGCAGTTTATCGAGTGTAGGGTTCTCCTACGAGCAGTACTTC
CASSLSSVGFSYEQYF
>TRBD1|TRBJ1-2|TRBV6-6|-
TGTGCCAGCGTTCGGGACAGCCCCTATGGCTACACCTTC
CASVRDSPYGYTF
>TRBD2|TRBJ2-7|TRBV28|-
TGTGCCAGCAGTCGGACTAGCGGGAACTACGAGCAGTACTTC
CASSRTSGNYEQYF
>TRBD2|TRBJ2-3|TRBV10-2|-
TGCGCCAGCAGTGAGACCCTAGCGGGCACAGATACGCAGTATTTT
CASSETLAGTDTQYF